This passage covers 32 T cell receptor beta chains from one sample sequenced in a study of T cell responses to AZD1222 COVID-19 vaccine. Generated by immunoSEQ multiplex PCR, the TCRdb table keeps only in-frame clones and is missing some. This table has about 120,000 clones, just under 95% appearing once. Source: peripheral blood, taken on day 0 of AZD1222 vaccination. Source of these receptors: an adult in good health.

The chain recombines TRBV5-1 with TRBJ2-7; TRBD2 matches 10 bases. With 4 bases clipped from V and 0 bases from J, the junction kept 13 bases outside the gene matches. Looked up from germline, CDR1 is SGHRS and CDR2 is YFSETQ. The length of the CDR3 is 18 residues. The CDR3 region has the DNA TGCGCCAGCAGCCGCCCGGCTAGCGGGGGAGAGCCCTCCTACGAGCAGTACTTC. Protein sequence: CASSRPASGGEPSYEQYF.

This chain links TRBV28 with TRBJ1-1; D is undetermined. Germline CDR1 MDHEN, CDR2 SYDVKM. The CDR3 spans 13 residues. Between the trimmed V and J ends, which lost 1 base and 4 bases, there was a span of 7 bases. In DNA, the CDR3 is TGTGCCAGCAGTTTATTGGGTGGCACTGAAGCTTTCTTT. This gives the protein CASSLLGGTEAFF.

As regards this clone: The junction does not match germline at one end; this may be a read error. The genes are TRBV11-2 and TRBJ2-7; TRBD1 matches at 11 bases. Germline CDR1 and CDR2: SGHAT and FQNNGV. The CDR3 sequence is 15 residues long. The CDR3 sequence: CASSTSITDRGPPSF. The CDR3 DNA reads TGTGCCAGCAGCACCTCGATTACGGACAGGGGGCCCCCTAGCTTC.

This chain joins TRBV5-1 and TRBJ2-3, with 7 bases that match TRBD2. CDR1 SGHRS and CDR2 YFSETQ come from the germline V gene. V gave up 9 bases and J gave up 2 bases; unmatched junction bases: 12. This CDR3 contains 15 residues. The CDR3 reads CATNSWGGDTDTQYF. In DNA form, the CDR3 reads TGCGCCACCAACTCATGGGGGGGAGACACAGATACGCAGTATTTT. The whole variable domain, filled in from reference TRBV5-1 and TRBJ2-3, reads KAGVTQTPRYLIKTRGQQVTLSCSPISGHRSVSWYQQTPGQGLQFLFEYFSETQRNKGNFPGRFSGRQFSNSRSEMNVSTLELGDSALYLCATNSWGGDTDTQYFGPGTRLTVL.

There are a few counts of this clone. V usage is TRBV4-2 and J usage is TRBJ1-3, with 9 positions matching TRBD1. V lost 3 bases and J lost 2; bases outside the gene matches: 5. Germline-derived CDR1 and CDR2 are LGHNA and YNFKEQ. This CDR3 is built from 16 residues. The DNA for the CDR3 is TGTGCCAGCAGCCAGGGACAGGGTGGTACTGGAAACACCATATATTTT. Its translation: CASSQGQGGTGNTIYF.

The rearrangement links TRBV24-1 to TRBJ1-5; no clear D gene. V was clipped by 5 bases and J by 0 bases, with 7 bases between them. The CDR3 contains 14 residues. From germline, CDR1 is KGHDR and CDR2 SFDVKD. DNA of the CDR3: TGTGCCACCAGTGGGGGATATAGCAATCAGCCCCAGCATTTT. It is translated as CATSGGYSNQPQHF.

This chain connects TRBV5-1 to TRBJ2-7; a possible D gene is TRBD2 (5 bases). Trimming removed 4 bases from V and 5 bases from J, with 7 bases in between. The CDR3 length is 11 residues. The germline V gene encodes CDR1 SGHRS and CDR2 YFSETQ. This CDR3 is CASSDSDEQYF. In nucleotides, the CDR3 is TGCGCCAGCAGCGATAGCGACGAGCAGTACTTC.

This chain joins TRBV7-2 and TRBJ2-5; D not certain. Trimming left V 1 base short and J 6 bases short, with 15 bases between. Germline V gene data show CDR1 as SGHTA and CDR2 as FQGNSA. This CDR3 comprises 15 residues. DNA for the CDR3: TGTGCCAGCAGCTTAGGAATTATCACTGGTCAGACCCAGTACTTC. Protein product: CASSLGIITGQTQYF. Combining the CDR3 with reference TRBV7-2 and TRBJ2-5 gives the whole variable domain GAGVSQSPSNKVTEKGKDVELRCDPISGHTALYWYRQSLGQGLEFLIYFQGNSAPDKSGLPSDRFSAERTGGSVSTLTIQRTQQEDSAVYLCASSLGIITGQTQYFGPGTRLLVL.

The V and J genes are TRBV6-1 and TRBJ1-1; possible D gene TRBD1, 6 bases. The V end was cut by 1 base, the J end by 2 bases, with 14 bases between. The CDR3 sequence is 16 residues long. Germline-derived CDR1 and CDR2 are MNHNS and SASEGT. The CDR3 sequence is CASSEDAGTRNTEAFF. The CDR3 DNA is TGTGCCAGCAGTGAAGATGCGGGGACAAGAAACACTGAAGCTTTCTTT.

This chain uses TRBV25-1 with TRBJ2-7, with D possibly matching TRBD1 (6 bases). The V end lost 2 bases, the J end lost 0 bases, and 11 bases lay between the germline ends. The CDR3 is 15 amino acids. Germline V lookup: CDR1 MGHDK, CDR2 SYGVNS. In DNA form, the CDR3 reads TGTGCCAGCAGTGAAGGAGGACAGCTCTCCTACGAGCAGTACTTC. The encoded protein is CASSEGGQLSYEQYF.

The chain employs TRBV28 and TRBJ2-7, with 9 positions matching TRBD1. J gave up 6 bases and V 5 bases, and 11 bases lay outside the gene matches. This CDR3 is 15 amino acids long. Looked up from germline, CDR1 is MDHEN and CDR2 is SYDVKM. The CDR3 bases are TGTGCCAGCAGTCTCACCGGGACAGGGCCCGGCGAGCAGTACTTC. Amino acid sequence: CASSLTGTGPGEQYF.

The V and J genes are TRBV7-8 and TRBJ1-3; no clear D. This CDR3 is 15 amino acids long. The V end lost 1 base, the J end lost 0 bases, and 7 bases lay between the germline ends. Germline CDR1 is SGHVS and CDR2 is FQNEAQ. In DNA, the CDR3 is TGTGCCAGCAGCTTAGGAGGTAACTCTGGAAACACCATATATTTT. Amino acids: CASSLGGNSGNTIYF. The full variable domain, with the rest looked up from reference TRBV7-8 and TRBJ1-3, is GAGVSQSPRYKVAKRGQDVALRCDPISGHVSLFWYQQALGQGPEFLTYFQNEAQLDKSGLPSDRFFAERPEGSVSTLKIQRTQQEDSAVYLCASSLGGNSGNTIYFGEGSWLTVV.

A single count supports this clone. This CDR3 is CASSFSKVEQFF. For the CDR3, the DNA is TGTGCCAGCAGTTTCTCTAAGGTCGAGCAGTTCTTC. The rearrangement joins TRBV12-3 or TRBV12-4 to TRBJ2-1; D gene uncertain. CDR3 length: 12 amino acids. The V gene lost 3 bases and the J gene lost 10 bases, with 10 bases spanning the gap.

CDR3 protein: CAWRQDRLNTEAFF. The DNA of the CDR3 is TGTGCCTGGAGGCAGGACAGGCTGAACACTGAAGCTTTCTTT. The V call is TRBV30, the J call TRBJ1-1, with 7 bases matching TRBD1. V was clipped by 3 bases and J by 0 bases; unmatched bases: 4. Germline V gene lookup returns CDR1 GTSNPN and CDR2 SVGIG (reference sequence). The CDR3 length is 14 residues.

The chain recombines TRBV18 with TRBJ1-6, with D hard to call. This CDR3 region has 14 residues. The V end lost 2 bases, the J end lost 1 base, and 3 bases lay between the germline ends. From germline, CDR1 is KGHSH and CDR2 LQKENI. The CDR3 nucleotides are TGTGCCAGCTCACCAGTTTCCTATAATTCACCCCTCCACTTT. Translating gives CASSPVSYNSPLHF.

CDR3 in amino acids: CASSLDGGDYNEQFF. The CDR3 DNA is TGTGCCAGCAGCTTAGACGGGGGGGATTACAATGAGCAGTTCTTC. This rearrangement joins TRBV11-3 to TRBJ2-1; 8 positions match TRBD2. CDR1 and CDR2 from the germline V gene are SGHNT and YENEEA. V lost 0 bases and J lost 4; bases outside the gene matches: 2. The CDR3 is 15 amino acids.

The chain has TRBV21-1 and TRBJ2-7; the table's D call of TRBD1 was not tested on the DNA. TRBV21-1 is assigned pseudogene status. CDR3 length equals 17 residues. The CDR3 DNA follows: TGTGCCAGCAGCAAAGAGGAGGCCAATGGGACACCACCCGAGCAGTACTTC. Translated, it gives CASSKEEANGTPPEQYF.

The V gene is TRBV7-2, the J gene TRBJ2-1; D not certain. The CDR3 extends over 15 amino acids. V gave up 5 bases and J gave up 10 bases, with 21 bases separating them. Germline assignment: CDR1 SGHTA and CDR2 FQGNSA. CDR3 sequence (DNA): TGTGCCAGCAGCGGCATTAGCCTCAAAGGGCGGGAGCAGTTCTTC. It is translated as CASSGISLKGREQFF.

The chain combines TRBV3-1 (or the pseudogene TRBV3-2) with TRBJ1-2, with 8 bases aligning to TRBD1. The ends lost 3 bases at V and 8 bases at J; junction bases unmatched: 11. This CDR3 is 15 amino acids long. Germline V CDR1 and CDR2: LGHDT, YNNKEL (reference sequence). The CDR3 DNA sequence: TGTGCCAGCAGCCAGACTATGACAGGGGTATACGGCTACACCTTC. Protein product: CASSQTMTGVYGYTF.

The chain is built from TRBV2 and TRBJ2-7; no reliable D call. The CDR3 sequence is 12 residues long. Germline V CDR1 and CDR2: SNHLY, FYNNEI. The V gene lost 6 bases and the J gene lost 3 bases, with 9 bases spanning the gap. The CDR3: CASSGHGYEQYF. The CDR3 DNA is TGTGCCAGCAGCGGCCACGGCTACGAGCAGTACTTC.

The chain is built from TRBV13 and TRBJ2-1; D possibly corresponds to TRBD2 (6 bases). The CDR3 spans 16 residues. Germline-derived CDR1 and CDR2 are PRHDT and FYEKMQ (reference sequence). The ends were cut back, 5 bases at V and 3 bases at J, with 17 bases in the middle. For the CDR3, the DNA is TGTGCCAGCAGCCTTCGGAGGCTAGCGAGCTACAATGAGCAGTTCTTC. This sequence encodes CASSLRRLASYNEQFF. Using reference TRBV13 and TRBJ2-1 for the parts outside the CDR3, the full variable domain is AAGVIQSPRHLIKEKRETATLKCYPIPRHDTVYWYQQGPGQDPQFLISFYEKMQSDKGSIPDRFSAQQFSDYHSELNMSSLELGDSALYFCASSLRRLASYNEQFFGPGTRLTVL.

The rearrangement links TRBV27 to TRBJ2-3; D is tentatively TRBD1 or TRBD2 (7 bases each). The CDR3 sequence is 17 residues long. The germline CDR1 and CDR2 sequences are MNHEY and SMNVEV (reference sequence). V lost 6 bases and J 0 bases, leaving 19 bases between the germline ends. The CDR3 DNA reads TGTGCCAGCAGATTAGGGGACAGCGGGGCTAGCACAGATACGCAGTATTTT. Protein sequence: CASRLGDSGASTDTQYF.

This sequence joins TRBV5-6 and TRBJ1-1, with D unresolved. The V and J ends lost 3 bases and 10 bases respectively, with 25 bases between them. The CDR3 runs 16 residues. CDR1 SGHDT and CDR2 YYEEEE come from the germline V gene. CDR3 DNA: TGTGCCAGCAGCTGGCGGGCGGTGGCAGCCGGGATTGGAGCTTTCTTT. Translation gives CASSWRAVAAGIGAFF. Looking up the rest from reference TRBV5-6 and TRBJ1-1 gives the full variable domain: DAGVTQSPTHLIKTRGQQVTLRCSPKSGHDTVSWYQQALGQGPQFIFQYYEEEERQRGNFPDRFSGHQFPNYSSELNVNALLLGDSALYLCASSWRAVAAGIGAFFGQGTRLTVV.

The sample holds a few counts of this clone. V is TRBV5-1 and J is TRBJ1-2; 9 bases agree with TRBD1. The CDR3 sequence is 14 residues long. Germline CDR1 and CDR2: SGHRS and YFSETQ. V lost 6 bases, J lost 7 bases, and 10 bases stayed unmatched. Here the CDR3 DNA reads TGCGCCAGCAAATTCACAGGGGGCGATCGTGGCTACACCTTC. Translation: CASKFTGGDRGYTF.

The V call is TRBV19, the J call TRBJ1-1, with D uncertain. The CDR3 totals 13 residues. The germline CDR1 and CDR2 sequences are LNHDA and SQIVND (reference sequence). Trimming removed 6 bases at V and 3 bases at J, with 11 bases between. The CDR3: CASSDGGYTEAFF. CDR3 in DNA: TGTGCCAGTAGCGATGGAGGGTACACTGAAGCTTTCTTT.

This sequence joins TRBV2 and TRBJ1-1; D unresolved. Germline V gene lookup returns CDR1 SNHLY and CDR2 FYNNEI. This CDR3 region has 10 residues. V lost 6 bases, J lost 7 bases, and 6 bases lay in between. CDR3 loop: CASRVNEAFF. CDR3 coding DNA: TGTGCCAGCAGAGTTAATGAAGCTTTCTTT.

V gene TRBV11-2 combines with J gene TRBJ1-2, with D maybe TRBD1 (5 bases). Germline CDR1 and CDR2: SGHAT and FQNNGV. Trimming shortened V by 2 bases and J by 0 bases, and 13 bases separated the two germline ends. This CDR3 spans 16 amino acids. For the CDR3, the DNA is TGTGCCAGCAGCTTAACCTCCCCGGGGGCTAACTATGGCTACACCTTC. Its translation: CASSLTSPGANYGYTF.

This clone was seen once. V is TRBV6-6 and J is TRBJ2-2; D remains ambiguous. V was pared by 2 bases and J by 5 bases, with 9 bases between. There are 14 residues in the CDR3. CDR1 is MNHNY and CDR2 is SVGAGI in the germline V gene (reference sequence). CDR3 region: CASSYAVTTGELFF. CDR3 nucleotide sequence: TGTGCCAGCAGTTACGCGGTCACAACCGGGGAGCTGTTTTTT.

This chain links TRBV11-3 with TRBJ2-2, with D possibly being TRBD1 (6 bases). Per germline, CDR1 SGHNT and CDR2 YENEEA. V lost 4 bases, J lost 9 bases, and 9 bases lay in between. The CDR3 has 12 amino acids. The CDR3 sequence is CASSSGQWELFF. The CDR3 DNA follows: TGTGCCAGCAGCTCCGGACAGTGGGAGCTGTTTTTT.

The chain uses TRBV9 and TRBJ1-2, with D perhaps matching TRBD1 (5 bases). V was trimmed by 0 bases and J by 1 base, leaving 7 bases between them. Germline lookup yields CDR1 SGDLS and CDR2 YYNGEE. The CDR3 has 14 residues. The CDR3 nucleotides are TGTGCCAGCAGCGTAGAAGGGGTTAACTATGGCTACACCTTC. It translates to CASSVEGVNYGYTF.

The rearrangement uses TRBV3-1 (or the pseudogene TRBV3-2) and TRBJ1-6; no definite D call. The CDR3 extends over 14 amino acids. Germline CDR1 LGHDT, CDR2 YNNKEL (reference sequence). Trimming removed 0 bases at V and 6 bases at J, with 6 bases between. The CDR3 protein is CASSQEQPNSPLHF. The CDR3 nucleotides are TGTGCCAGCAGCCAAGAGCAGCCTAATTCACCCCTCCACTTT.

This clone was observed a single time. The rearrangement joins TRBV5-1 to TRBJ2-3; 9 nucleotides align to TRBD1. The junction had 2 bases not matched to a gene; V was cut back by 0 bases and J by 3 bases. This CDR3 has 15 amino acids. CDR1 SGHRS and CDR2 YFSETQ come from the germline V gene. CDR3 sequence reads: CASSLAGTGTDTQYF. CDR3 DNA sequence: TGCGCCAGCAGCTTGGCCGGGACAGGGACAGATACGCAGTATTTT.